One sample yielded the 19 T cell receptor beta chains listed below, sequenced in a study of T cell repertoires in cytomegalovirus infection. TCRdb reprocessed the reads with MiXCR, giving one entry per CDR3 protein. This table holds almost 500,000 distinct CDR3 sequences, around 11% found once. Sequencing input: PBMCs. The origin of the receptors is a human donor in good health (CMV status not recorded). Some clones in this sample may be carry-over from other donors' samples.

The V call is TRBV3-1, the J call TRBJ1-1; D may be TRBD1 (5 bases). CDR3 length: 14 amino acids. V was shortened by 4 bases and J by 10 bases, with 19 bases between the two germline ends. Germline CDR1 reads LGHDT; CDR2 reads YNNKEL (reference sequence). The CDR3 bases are TGTGCCAGCAGCCCCCGGGACGGCGCAACAAGAGCTTTCTTT. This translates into CASSPRDGATRAFF.

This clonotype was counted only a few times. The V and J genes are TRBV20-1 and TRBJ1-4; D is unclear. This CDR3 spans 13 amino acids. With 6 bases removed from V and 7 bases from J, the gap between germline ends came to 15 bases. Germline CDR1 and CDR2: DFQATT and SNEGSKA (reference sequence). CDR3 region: CSARHSLGEKLFF. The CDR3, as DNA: TGCAGTGCGCGACATAGCTTAGGTGAAAAACTGTTTTTT.

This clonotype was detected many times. This chain's CDR3 is CSAPPLTGDNPGELFF. The CDR3 DNA sequence: TGCAGTGCTCCTCCCTTAACGGGAGATAACCCCGGGGAGCTGTTTTTT. The gene calls are TRBV20-1 and TRBJ2-2, with D maybe TRBD2 (6 bases). The germline V and J ends were trimmed by 5 bases and 6 bases, with 22 bases remaining between them. Looked up from germline, CDR1 is DFQATT and CDR2 is SNEGSKA (reference sequence). This CDR3 comprises 16 residues.

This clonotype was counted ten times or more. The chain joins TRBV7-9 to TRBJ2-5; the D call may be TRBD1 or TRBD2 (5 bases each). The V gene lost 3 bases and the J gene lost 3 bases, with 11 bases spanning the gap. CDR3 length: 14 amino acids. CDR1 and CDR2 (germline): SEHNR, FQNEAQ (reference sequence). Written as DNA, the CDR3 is TGTGCCAGCAGCTTGTGGGACCGCGAAGAGACCCAGTACTTC. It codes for CASSLWDREETQYF.

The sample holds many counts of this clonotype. CDR3 bases: TGTGCCAGTAACAGTCCCCCGGACACTGAAGCTTTCTTT. Amino acids: CASNSPPDTEAFF. The chain links TRBV19 to TRBJ1-1, with D uncertain. The CDR3 totals 13 residues. Trimming removed 7 bases at V and 3 bases at J, with 12 bases between. CDR1 LNHDA and CDR2 SQIVND come from the germline V gene (reference sequence).

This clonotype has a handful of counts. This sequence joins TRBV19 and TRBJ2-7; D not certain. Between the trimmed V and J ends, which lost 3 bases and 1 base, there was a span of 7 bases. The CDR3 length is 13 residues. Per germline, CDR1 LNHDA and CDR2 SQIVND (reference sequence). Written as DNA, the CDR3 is TGTGCCAGTAGTATCGGGCATTCCTACGAGCAGTACTTC. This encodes CASSIGHSYEQYF.

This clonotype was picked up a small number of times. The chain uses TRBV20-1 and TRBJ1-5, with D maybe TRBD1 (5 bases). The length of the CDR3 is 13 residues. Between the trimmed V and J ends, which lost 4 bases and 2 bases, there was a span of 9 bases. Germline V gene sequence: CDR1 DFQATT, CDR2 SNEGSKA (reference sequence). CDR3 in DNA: TGCAGTGCTATATCGGGGGGCAATCAGCCCCAGCATTTT. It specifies CSAISGGNQPQHF.

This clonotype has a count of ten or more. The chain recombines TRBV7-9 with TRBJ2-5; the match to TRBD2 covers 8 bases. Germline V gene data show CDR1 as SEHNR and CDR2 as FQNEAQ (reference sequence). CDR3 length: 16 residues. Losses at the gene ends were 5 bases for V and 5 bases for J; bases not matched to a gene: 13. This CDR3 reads CASSARYGRAGETQYF. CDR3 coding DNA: TGTGCCAGCAGCGCGAGATACGGGAGGGCCGGGGAGACCCAGTACTTC. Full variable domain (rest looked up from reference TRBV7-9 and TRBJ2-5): DTGVSQNPRHKITKRGQNVTFRCDPISEHNRLYWYRQTLGQGPEFLTYFQNEAQLEKSRLLSDRFSAERPKGSFSTLEIQRTEQGDSAMYLCASSARYGRAGETQYFGPGTRLLVL.

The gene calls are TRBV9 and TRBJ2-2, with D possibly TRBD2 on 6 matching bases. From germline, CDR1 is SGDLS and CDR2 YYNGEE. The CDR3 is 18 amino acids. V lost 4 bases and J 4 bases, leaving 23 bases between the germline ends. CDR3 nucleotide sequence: TGTGCCAGCAGCACCCAATACCGGAGGGCCGGAGGCACCGGGGAGCTGTTTTTT. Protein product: CASSTQYRRAGGTGELFF.

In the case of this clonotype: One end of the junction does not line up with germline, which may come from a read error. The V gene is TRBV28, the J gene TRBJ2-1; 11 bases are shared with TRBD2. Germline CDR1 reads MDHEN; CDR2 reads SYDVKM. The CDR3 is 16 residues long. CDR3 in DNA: TGTGCCAGAAGTTTACTTACTAGCGGGGGTTACAATGAGCAGTTCTTC. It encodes CARSLLTSGGYNEQFF.

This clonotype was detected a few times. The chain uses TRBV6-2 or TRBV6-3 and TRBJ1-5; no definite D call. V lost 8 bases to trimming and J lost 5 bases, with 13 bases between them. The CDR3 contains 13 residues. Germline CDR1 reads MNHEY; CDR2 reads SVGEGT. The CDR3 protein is CASLKPGDQPQHF. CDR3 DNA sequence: TGTGCCAGCTTAAAACCGGGCGATCAGCCCCAGCATTTT.

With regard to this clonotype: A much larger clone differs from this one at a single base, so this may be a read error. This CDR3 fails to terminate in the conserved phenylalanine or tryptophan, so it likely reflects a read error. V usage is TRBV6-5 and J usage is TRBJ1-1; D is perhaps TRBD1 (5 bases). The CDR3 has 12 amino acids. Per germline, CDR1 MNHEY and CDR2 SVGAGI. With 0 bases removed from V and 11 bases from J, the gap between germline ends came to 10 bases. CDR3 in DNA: TGTGCCAGCAGTTACTCTGGGACCGGGGCTTTCTCT. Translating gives CASSYSGTGAFS.

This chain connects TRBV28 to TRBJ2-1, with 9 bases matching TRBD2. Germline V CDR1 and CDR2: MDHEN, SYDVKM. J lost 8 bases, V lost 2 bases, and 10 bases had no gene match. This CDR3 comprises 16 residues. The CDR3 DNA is TGTGCCAGCAGTTTACTCGCGGGAGGGCCCAGGGATGAGCAGTTCTTC. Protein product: CASSLLAGGPRDEQFF.

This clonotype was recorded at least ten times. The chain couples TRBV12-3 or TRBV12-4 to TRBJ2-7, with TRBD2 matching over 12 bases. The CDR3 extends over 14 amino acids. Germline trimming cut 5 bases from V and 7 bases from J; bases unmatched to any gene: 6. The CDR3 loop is CASSRTSGVDEQYF. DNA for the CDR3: TGTGCCAGCAGTCGGACTAGCGGGGTTGATGAGCAGTACTTC.

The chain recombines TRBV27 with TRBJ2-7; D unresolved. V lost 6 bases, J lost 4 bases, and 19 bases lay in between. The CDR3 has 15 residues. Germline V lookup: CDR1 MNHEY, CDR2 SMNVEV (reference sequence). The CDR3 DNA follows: TGTGCCAGCAGAACCGCCGGGTCCTACCAATACGAGCAGTACTTC. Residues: CASRTAGSYQYEQYF.

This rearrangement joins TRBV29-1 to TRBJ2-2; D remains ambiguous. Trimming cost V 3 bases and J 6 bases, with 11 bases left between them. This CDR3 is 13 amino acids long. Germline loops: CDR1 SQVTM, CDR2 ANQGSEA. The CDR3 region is CSVDHGGPGELFF. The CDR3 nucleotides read TGCAGCGTTGATCATGGTGGTCCCGGGGAGCTGTTTTTT.

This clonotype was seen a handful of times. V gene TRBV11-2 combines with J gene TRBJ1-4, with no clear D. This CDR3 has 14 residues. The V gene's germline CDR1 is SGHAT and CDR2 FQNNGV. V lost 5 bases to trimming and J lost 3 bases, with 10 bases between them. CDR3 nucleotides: TGTGCCAGCAGCCTATCGGATGCTAATGAAAAACTGTTTTTT. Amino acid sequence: CASSLSDANEKLFF.

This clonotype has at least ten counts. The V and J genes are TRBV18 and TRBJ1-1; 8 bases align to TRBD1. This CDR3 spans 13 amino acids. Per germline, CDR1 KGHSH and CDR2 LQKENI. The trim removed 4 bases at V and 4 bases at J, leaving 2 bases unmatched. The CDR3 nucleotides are TGTGCCAGCTCACACGGACAGGGCACTGAAGCTTTCTTT. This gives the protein CASSHGQGTEAFF.

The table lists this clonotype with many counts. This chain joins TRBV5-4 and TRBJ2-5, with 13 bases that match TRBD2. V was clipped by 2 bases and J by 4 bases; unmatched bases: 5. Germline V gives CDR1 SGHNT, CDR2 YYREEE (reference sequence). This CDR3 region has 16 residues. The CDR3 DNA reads TGTGCCAGCAGCTTTAGGCGACTAGCGGGAGGAGAGACCCAGTACTTC. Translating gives CASSFRRLAGGETQYF. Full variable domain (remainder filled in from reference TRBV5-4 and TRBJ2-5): ETGVTQSPTHLIKTRGQQVTLRCSSQSGHNTVSWYQQALGQGPQFIFQYYREEENGRGNFPPRFSGLQFPNYSSELNVNALELDDSALYLCASSFRRLAGGETQYFGPGTRLLVL.